In this sample, the clone carrying this T cell receptor beta chain turned up once. Individuals who donated were healthy Caucasians from Russia aged roughly 6 to 95. At least 7 million PBMCs were isolated per sample. The data stem from a study of blood T cells in healthy people across ages. CDR1 is SGDLS, CDR2 YYNGEE, per germline. CDR3 length equals 18 residues. Germline trimming cut 10 bases from V and 8 bases from J; bases unmatched to any gene: 26. For the second PCR, which ran for about 6 to 11 cycles, a sample-barcoded 5' primer and a J-beta primer mix were used. TCRdb recomputed calls from the 5' RACE reads with MiXCR, one row per CDR3 protein. The profile covers approximately 1.5 million distinct CDR3 sequences, with around 40% appearing a single time and over 3.5% taken by the ten largest.

Sequencing was performed on blood. The receptor comes from a woman aged 18-30 years in good health. The genes are TRBV9 and TRBJ2-1; 8 bases line up with TRBD2. In nucleotides, the CDR3 is TGTGCCGGCATCTCAGAGGTGGCGGGGGGACCCCTAAGCGATGAGCAGTTCTTC. Encoded protein: CAGISEVAGGPLSDEQFF.